Each of the 10 T cell receptor beta chains below was sequenced from the same sample in a study of T-cell reconstitution after alpha-beta-depleted transplantation in children. Library preparation (for TCRbeta) was performed with unique molecular identifiers. TCRdb re-derived calls from the PCR reads in MiXCR, one entry per CDR3 protein. The data show about 540,000 distinct CDR3 sequences, 15% to 20% seen once. Sequences were derived from PBMCs from the stem cell graft donor, sampled from the stem cell graft. The receptor set was obtained from a human donor who donated a stem cell graft to a child with acute lymphoblastic leukemia.

J is TRBJ2-7 and V is TRBV12-3 or TRBV12-4; tentative D call: TRBD1 (5 bases). CDR3 length: 15 residues. The ends were cut back, 6 bases at V and 3 bases at J, with 18 bases in the middle. The CDR3 loop is CASRTLGDLGYEQYF. The CDR3 DNA reads as TGTGCCAGCAGGACCCTAGGGGATTTGGGCTACGAGCAGTACTTC.

This clonotype showed up just once. This chain uses TRBV7-9 with TRBJ1-1, with D unclear. CDR3 length equals 13 residues. V was trimmed by 5 bases and J by 6 bases, leaving 13 bases between them. Germline V lookup: CDR1 SEHNR, CDR2 FQNEAQ (reference sequence). CDR3 sequence: CASSGSKASEAFF. Written as DNA, the CDR3 is TGTGCCAGCAGCGGCAGCAAGGCCTCTGAAGCTTTCTTT.

The chain employs TRBV29-1 and TRBJ2-3; TRBD2 aligns across 13 bases. The CDR3 totals 15 residues. J gave up 6 bases and V 4 bases, and 7 bases lay outside the gene matches. Germline CDR1 and CDR2: SQVTM and ANQGSEA. For the CDR3, the DNA is TGCAGCGTTGGGAGACTAGCGGGAGGCCCGGATACGCAGTATTTT. Translating gives CSVGRLAGGPDTQYF.

The chain recombines TRBV29-1 with TRBJ2-2; 7 nucleotides align to TRBD2. Germline CDR1 SQVTM, CDR2 ANQGSEA. The CDR3 spans 13 residues. The J segment lost 0 bases and the V segment lost 6 bases, leaving 1 base of the junction unmatched. CDR3 DNA: TGCAGCGTGGGGGGGACGAACACCGGGGAGCTGTTTTTT. It specifies CSVGGTNTGELFF.

The gene calls are TRBV7-2 and TRBJ1-5; D is uncertain. Per the germline V gene, CDR1 is SGHTA and CDR2 is FQGNSA. The CDR3 extends over 14 amino acids. V was cut by 0 bases and J by 5 bases, with 8 bases left in between. CDR3 nucleotides: TGTGCCAGCAGCTTAGCAGGTCTTTATCAGCCCCAGCATTTT. This sequence encodes CASSLAGLYQPQHF.

This clonotype was counted ten times or more. This rearrangement joins TRBV7-3 to TRBJ2-3; weak D call: TRBD2 (6 bases). V was clipped by 2 bases and J by 1 base, with 10 bases between them. The CDR3 sequence is 15 residues long. CDR1 is SGHTA and CDR2 is FQGTGA in the germline V gene. The CDR3 coding sequence is TGTGCCAGCAGCTTAGCGGGAAGGGGCACAGATACGCAGTATTTT. It specifies CASSLAGRGTDTQYF.

V usage is TRBV6-1 and J usage is TRBJ1-5, with a possible D match to TRBD1 (6 bases). The CDR3 is 16 amino acids. Germline-derived CDR1 and CDR2 are MNHNS and SASEGT. V gave up 3 bases and J gave up 2 bases, with 14 bases separating them. The CDR3: CASSDRGDNGNQPQHF. CDR3 coding DNA: TGTGCCAGCAGTGATCGAGGGGACAACGGCAATCAGCCCCAGCATTTT.

This clonotype was seen more than once but under ten times. The chain joins TRBV29-1 to TRBJ2-3, with 7 bases fitting TRBD1. Germline CDR1 is SQVTM and CDR2 is ANQGSEA. The junction had 3 bases not matched to a gene; V was cut back by 2 bases and J by 1 base. This CDR3 spans 14 amino acids. The CDR3 nucleotides read TGCAGCGTTGAAAACAGGGGCCGCACAGATACGCAGTATTTT. Translating gives CSVENRGRTDTQYF.

The table lists this clonotype with many counts. The chain joins TRBV7-9 to TRBJ2-5; D is unresolved. The ends were cut back, 2 bases at V and 2 bases at J, with 12 bases in the middle. The CDR3 extends over 15 amino acids. The germline gives CDR1 SEHNR, CDR2 FQNEAQ (reference sequence). Here the CDR3 reads CASSLWMGKQETQYF. In DNA form, the CDR3 reads TGTGCCAGCAGCTTATGGATGGGGAAACAAGAGACCCAGTACTTC. Looking up the rest from reference TRBV7-9 and TRBJ2-5 gives the full variable domain: DTGVSQNPRHKITKRGQNVTFRCDPISEHNRLYWYRQTLGQGPEFLTYFQNEAQLEKSRLLSDRFSAERPKGSFSTLEIQRTEQGDSAMYLCASSLWMGKQETQYFGPGTRLLVL.

This clonotype came up a few times. The chain employs TRBV7-9 and TRBJ2-7, with D perhaps matching TRBD2 (5 bases). CDR3 length: 11 residues. Germline loops: CDR1 SEHNR, CDR2 FQNEAQ (reference sequence). Trimming cost V 8 bases and J 2 bases, with 7 bases left between them. The CDR3 is CASWGAYEQYF. The CDR3 coding sequence is TGTGCCAGCTGGGGAGCCTACGAGCAGTACTTC.